A single sample is the source of the 27 T cell receptor beta chains below, sequenced in a study of T-cell reconstitution after alpha-beta-depleted transplantation in children. Construction of the TCRbeta library involved unique molecular identifiers. TCRdb itself ran the PCR reads through MiXCR, one entry per CDR3 protein. The sample has 600,000 to 700,000 distinct CDR3 sequences, 16% seen once. The specimen comprised PBMCs from the stem cell graft donor, sampled from the stem cell graft. These receptor sequences come from a human donor who donated a stem cell graft to a child with acute myeloid leukemia.

This clonotype was counted ten times or more. This rearrangement joins TRBV29-1 to TRBJ1-3; D ambiguous. V was shortened by 3 bases and J by 4 bases, with 4 bases between the two germline ends. The CDR3 runs 11 residues. Germline lookup yields CDR1 SQVTM and CDR2 ANQGSEA. The CDR3 region has the DNA TGCAGCGTTGAGGAAGGAAACACCATATATTTT. Residues: CSVEEGNTIYF.

The rearrangement links TRBV7-9 to TRBJ2-5, with 8 bases matching TRBD1. CDR1 and CDR2 (germline): SEHNR, FQNEAQ (reference sequence). The junction had 3 bases not matched to a gene; V was cut back by 1 base and J by 2 bases. This CDR3 spans 15 amino acids. CDR3 bases: TGTGCCAGCAGCTTAGAGGGACAGGCACAAGAGACCCAGTACTTC. This gives the protein CASSLEGQAQETQYF.

This clonotype was observed a handful of times. V and J are TRBV7-9 and TRBJ1-5; D remains unclear. The ends were cut back, 8 bases at V and 1 base at J, with 15 bases in the middle. CDR1 and CDR2 from the germline V gene are SEHNR and FQNEAQ (reference sequence). CDR3 length: 15 amino acids. The DNA of the CDR3 is TGTGCCAGCGCTGCCACTAGTTTAAGCAATCAGCCCCAGCATTTT. It yields the protein CASAATSLSNQPQHF.

This clonotype came up many times. The rearrangement links TRBV5-6 to TRBJ2-7, with D perhaps matching TRBD1 or TRBD2 (6 bases each). CDR3 size: 17 residues. Trimming took off 0 bases at V and 6 bases at J, with 22 bases between the two ends. Germline CDR1 reads SGHDT; CDR2 reads YYEEEE. The CDR3 here is CASSLAHRTTGGAEQYF. In DNA, the CDR3 is TGTGCCAGCAGCTTGGCCCACCGGACGACAGGCGGGGCCGAGCAGTACTTC.

The chain combines TRBV7-2 with TRBJ1-5, with D unclear. Trimming took 1 base from V and 7 from J, leaving 11 bases between them. Per the germline V gene, CDR1 is SGHTA and CDR2 is FQGNSA. The length of the CDR3 is 14 residues. CDR3 amino acids: CASSLVQILQPQHF. The CDR3 DNA sequence: TGTGCCAGCAGCTTAGTACAGATCTTGCAGCCCCAGCATTTT.

This clonotype was counted many times. V usage is TRBV6-2 or TRBV6-3 and J usage is TRBJ1-1, with unresolved D. V was trimmed by 6 bases and J by 1 base, leaving 18 bases between them. The CDR3 loop spans 16 amino acids. Per the germline V gene, CDR1 is MNHEY and CDR2 is SVGEGT. This chain's CDR3 is CASREQKGGRNTEAFF. For the CDR3, the DNA is TGTGCCAGCAGAGAACAAAAGGGTGGTCGGAACACTGAAGCTTTCTTT.

The chain combines TRBV7-9 with TRBJ1-5; 8 bases are a match to TRBD1. There are 14 residues in the CDR3. Losses at the gene ends were 5 bases for V and 7 bases for J; bases not matched to a gene: 7. The germline V gene has CDR1 SEHNR and CDR2 FQNEAQ (reference sequence). CDR3 residues: CASSPDRDGQPQHF. In DNA, the CDR3 is TGTGCCAGCAGCCCGGACAGGGACGGGCAGCCCCAGCATTTT.

The chain couples TRBV5-1 to TRBJ1-1; perhaps TRBD1 as D (5 bases). V gave up 2 bases and J gave up 4 bases, with 15 bases separating them. The CDR3 loop spans 15 amino acids. Germline V CDR1 and CDR2: SGHRS, YFSETQ. This CDR3 reads CASSLTLGGSTEAFF. CDR3 DNA: TGCGCCAGCAGCTTAACGCTCGGGGGTTCCACTGAAGCTTTCTTT.

This clonotype was counted many times. V is TRBV7-6 and J is TRBJ1-4; D unresolved. Germline V gives CDR1 SGHVS, CDR2 FNYEAQ. The CDR3 has 12 residues. Between the trimmed V and J ends, which lost 5 bases and 5 bases, there was a span of 6 bases. CDR3 protein: CASSPRNEKLFF. The CDR3 bases are TGTGCCAGCAGCCCCCGAAATGAAAAACTGTTTTTT.

The chain is built from TRBV5-1 and TRBJ1-4; D is uncertain. Germline CDR1 is SGHRS and CDR2 is YFSETQ. The CDR3 is 13 amino acids. V lost 0 bases and J lost 8, with 8 bases in between. CDR3: CASSLEVAEKLFF. CDR3 coding DNA: TGCGCCAGCAGCTTGGAGGTAGCGGAAAAACTGTTTTTT.

J is TRBJ1-4 and V is TRBV12-3 or TRBV12-4; D unclear. Trimming pared 5 bases from V and 4 bases from J, leaving 14 bases between. The CDR3 is 15 amino acids. CDR3 coding DNA: TGTGCCAGCAGTCCCTTAGGAACGAATAATGAAAAACTGTTTTTT. This translates into CASSPLGTNNEKLFF.

The chain uses TRBV5-1 and TRBJ2-3; D is uncertain. Trimming cost V 7 bases and J 5 bases, with 11 bases left between them. Germline V lookup: CDR1 SGHRS, CDR2 YFSETQ. This CDR3 contains 12 residues. The CDR3 nucleotides are TGCGCCAGCTCTTTCGCTCAAGATACGCAGTATTTT. Translated: CASSFAQDTQYF.

Many counts were recorded for this clonotype. The V call is TRBV29-1, the J call TRBJ2-1; 7 nucleotides line up with TRBD1. V lost 8 bases, J lost 3 bases, and 4 bases stayed unmatched. There are 12 residues in the CDR3. Germline assignment: CDR1 SQVTM and CDR2 ANQGSEA. CDR3 DNA: TGCAGCCCCCGGGACAGCTACAATGAGCAGTTCTTC. It yields the protein CSPRDSYNEQFF.

This clonotype was recorded many times. V and J are TRBV20-1 and TRBJ1-5; 9 bases line up with TRBD1. This CDR3 is 17 amino acids long. Germline CDR1 reads DFQATT; CDR2 reads SNEGSKA (reference sequence). V was clipped by 1 base and J by 4 bases; unmatched bases: 11. The CDR3 bases are TGCAGTGCTAGAGGTGGGACAGGGCTGATCGTAAATCAGCCCCAGCATTTT. Its protein is CSARGGTGLIVNQPQHF.

This clonotype was found many times. The CDR3 sequence is CASSLTVRDTQYF. CDR3 DNA: TGTGCCAGCAGCTTAACGGTGAGAGATACGCAGTATTTT. The rearrangement links TRBV7-7 to TRBJ2-3; D is unresolved. The V gene lost 2 bases and the J gene lost 5 bases, with 8 bases spanning the gap. Germline lookup yields CDR1 SSHAT and CDR2 FNYEAQ (reference sequence). The CDR3 extends over 13 amino acids.

This clonotype was recorded at least ten times. The chain carries TRBV27 and TRBJ1-1, with 8 bases matching TRBD1. This CDR3 has 16 residues. Germline trimming cut 1 base from V and 1 base from J; bases unmatched to any gene: 5. Per the germline V gene, CDR1 is MNHEY and CDR2 is SMNVEV (reference sequence). Written as DNA, the CDR3 is TGTGCCAGCAGTTTATGGACAGGGACGGGGAACACTGAAGCTTTCTTT. This encodes CASSLWTGTGNTEAFF.

The genes are TRBV6-1 and TRBJ1-1; perhaps TRBD1 as D (5 bases). Trimming took 4 bases from V and 8 from J, leaving 14 bases between them. The CDR3 spans 13 residues. From germline, CDR1 is MNHNS and CDR2 SASEGT. The CDR3 DNA sequence: TGTGCCAGCAGTGGCCCCCGGGGGAGCGAAGCTTTCTTT. As protein: CASSGPRGSEAFF.

In regard to this clonotype: The germline gene is not matched at one end of the junction; a read error may be the cause. The chain uses TRBV4-2 and TRBJ1-4, with a possible D match to TRBD1 (5 bases). Germline V gene sequence: CDR1 LGHNA, CDR2 YNFKEQ. The CDR3 contains 16 residues. CDR3 sequence reads: CASSEEVQGWKEKLFF. CDR3 in DNA: TGTGCCAGCAGCGAAGAGGTCCAGGGCTGGAAGGAAAAACTGTTTTTT.

This clonotype turned up a few times. The V gene is TRBV27, the J gene TRBJ1-6, with TRBD1 matching 8 bases. J gave up 0 bases and V 3 bases, and 4 bases lay outside the gene matches. Germline CDR1 MNHEY, CDR2 SMNVEV (reference sequence). CDR3 size: 17 residues. The DNA for the CDR3 is TGTGCCAGCAGTTTGGCAGGGGGCGGCTCCTATAATTCACCCCTCCACTTT. This encodes CASSLAGGGSYNSPLHF.

This clonotype was seen at least ten times. This rearrangement joins TRBV6-5 to TRBJ1-5; weak D call: TRBD1 (6 bases). V gave up 4 bases and J gave up 5 bases, with 12 bases separating them. This CDR3 has 14 amino acids. Germline V gives CDR1 MNHEY, CDR2 SVGAGI. CDR3 amino acids: CASSSQGYHQPQHF. The CDR3 coding sequence is TGTGCCAGCAGTTCGCAGGGGTATCATCAGCCCCAGCATTTT.

The V and J genes are TRBV7-9 and TRBJ1-1; no clear D. CDR3 length equals 15 residues. The germline gives CDR1 SEHNR, CDR2 FQNEAQ (reference sequence). The germline V and J ends were trimmed by 5 bases and 0 bases, with 13 bases remaining between them. CDR3 bases: TGTGCCAGCAGCCCAAGGGAACACCTGAACACTGAAGCTTTCTTT. This encodes CASSPREHLNTEAFF. The full variable domain, completed using reference TRBV7-9 and TRBJ1-1, is DTGVSQNPRHKITKRGQNVTFRCDPISEHNRLYWYRQTLGQGPEFLTYFQNEAQLEKSRLLSDRFSAERPKGSFSTLEIQRTEQGDSAMYLCASSPREHLNTEAFFGQGTRLTVV.

This clonotype appeared a few times. This chain links TRBV25-1 with TRBJ1-2, with D maybe TRBD1 (5 bases). Trimming removed 7 bases from V and 4 bases from J, with 13 bases in between. This CDR3 contains 13 residues. Germline V gives CDR1 MGHDK, CDR2 SYGVNS. The CDR3 loop reads CASTPGGAYGYTF. CDR3 nucleotides: TGTGCCAGCACCCCGGGAGGGGCCTATGGCTACACCTTC.

This clonotype was observed a handful of times. This rearrangement joins TRBV7-2 to TRBJ2-1; 7 nucleotides match TRBD1. This CDR3 region has 14 residues. The V gene end was trimmed by 4 bases and the J gene end by 6 bases; junction bases not matched to a gene: 6. CDR1 is SGHTA and CDR2 is FQGNSA in the germline V gene. The DNA for the CDR3 is TGTGCCAGCAGCTCATTTAGGGGGCCCAATGAGCAGTTCTTC. Protein product: CASSSFRGPNEQFF.

This clonotype was counted at least ten times. The rearrangement links TRBV20-1 to TRBJ1-2; TRBD1 aligns across 7 bases. Germline CDR1 DFQATT, CDR2 SNEGSKA (reference sequence). With V trimmed by 4 bases and J by 4 bases, 6 bases remained unmatched. CDR3 size: 13 residues. This CDR3 reads CSAIIGTVYGYTF. The CDR3 DNA is TGCAGTGCTATTATCGGGACAGTCTATGGCTACACCTTC.

This rearrangement joins TRBV12-3 or TRBV12-4 to TRBJ2-2, with a tentative D call TRBD1 (6 bases). The V gene lost 8 bases and the J gene lost 4 bases, with 14 bases spanning the gap. This CDR3 region has 14 residues. The CDR3 nucleotides read TGTGCCAGCGACTCAGGGGAATCCACCGGGGAGCTGTTTTTT. Its translation: CASDSGESTGELFF.

This clonotype has only a few counts. The V call is TRBV20-1, the J call TRBJ2-7; 14 nucleotides line up with TRBD2. This CDR3 contains 16 residues. V shed 1 base and J 2 bases; nucleotides not matched to a gene: 4. Germline lookup yields CDR1 DFQATT and CDR2 SNEGSKA (reference sequence). This chain's CDR3 is CSARGRLAGGPYEQYV. The CDR3 region has the DNA TGCAGTGCTAGAGGCCGACTAGCGGGGGGGCCCTACGAGCAGTACGTC.

This clonotype was recorded at least ten times. The V call is TRBV19, the J call TRBJ2-1; 8 bases are shared with TRBD1. Germline CDR1 and CDR2: LNHDA and SQIVND (reference sequence). CDR3 size: 15 residues. J gave up 3 bases and V 3 bases, and 4 bases lay outside the gene matches. DNA for the CDR3: TGTGCCAGTAGTATTGACAGGGGATTCTACAATGAGCAGTTCTTC. Translation gives CASSIDRGFYNEQFF. Looking up the rest from reference TRBV19 and TRBJ2-1 gives the full variable domain: DGGITQSPKYLFRKEGQNVTLSCEQNLNHDAMYWYRQDPGQGLRLIYYSQIVNDFQKGDIAEGYSVSREKKESFPLTVTSAQKNPTAFYLCASSIDRGFYNEQFFGPGTRLTVL.